This TCR beta chain emerged from a study of T cell clones after liver transplantation. Study-wide background: As an antigen-independent comparator, third-party-reactive TCRbeta sequences came from pre-transplant mixed lymphocyte reactions.

TCRdb's table, derived via immunoSEQ multiplex PCR, lists solely in-frame clones and lacks some. The top ten hold approximately 2.8% of the sample, which has about 99,000 clones, about 86% seen once. This CDR3 has 17 amino acids. Sample: CD4+ T cells from blood, taken approximately 43 months after liver transplant. The source is a human patient who received a liver transplant. The T cells may partly be graft donor cells. This sequence joins TRBV21-1 and TRBJ1-4; the listed D gene, TRBD1, was not tested against the DNA. TRBV21-1 is a pseudogene segment. The CDR3 nucleotides read TGTGCCAGCAGGCCTCGGAAGGGGGCAGGGACTAATGAAAAACTGTTTTTT. It codes for CASRPRKGAGTNEKLFF.